A single sample is the source of the 31 T cell receptor beta chains below, sequenced in a study of cytomegalovirus exposure and HLA in healthy donors. A multiplex PCR was run with 60 Vbeta primers and 13 Jbeta primers. The table came from immunoSEQ multiplex PCR; TCRdb's copy has only in-frame clones and leaves some out. This sample contains approximately 51,000 clones. Sample: PBMCs. Every receptor here comes from a man aged 35 to 55 in good health and CMV-seropositive.

V usage is TRBV18 and J usage is TRBJ2-2; no definite D call. Trimming took 3 bases from V and 1 from J, leaving 6 bases between them. This CDR3 region has 14 residues. Per the germline V gene, CDR1 is KGHSH and CDR2 is LQKENI. The CDR3 here is CASSPLKNTGELFF. Written as DNA, the CDR3 is TGTGCCAGCTCACCCCTTAAGAACACCGGGGAGCTGTTTTTT.

This rearrangement joins TRBV4-1 to TRBJ1-1; TRBD1 is a possible D gene (6 bases). Germline-derived CDR1 and CDR2 are MGHRA and YSYEKL. CDR3 size: 16 residues. V was pared by 1 base and J by 1 base, with 13 bases between. For the CDR3, the DNA is TGCGCCAGCAGCCAAGTACAAGGGGGAGCGAACACTGAAGCTTTCTTT. Its protein product is CASSQVQGGANTEAFF.

The chain joins TRBV7-9 to TRBJ1-2, with D tentatively TRBD1 (6 bases). Trimming took 8 bases from V and 3 from J, leaving 16 bases between them. This CDR3 has 14 amino acids. Germline assignment: CDR1 SEHNR and CDR2 FQNEAQ (reference sequence). The CDR3 loop reads CASRAGATDYGYTF. CDR3 nucleotides: TGTGCCAGCCGTGCGGGGGCGACGGACTATGGCTACACCTTC.

The chain combines TRBV5-3 with TRBJ1-1; 10 bases match TRBD1. TRBV5-3 is sorted into the ORF group, with uncertain function. This CDR3 spans 16 amino acids. The junction had 3 bases not matched to a gene; V was cut back by 0 bases and J by 1 base. CDR3 bases: TGTGCCAGAAGCTTGGCTGACAGGGGGCCGAACACTGAAGCTTTCTTT. Translating gives CARSLADRGPNTEAFF.

J is TRBJ2-3 and V is TRBV6-5; D perhaps matches TRBD2 (7 bases). With 7 bases removed from V and 2 bases from J, the gap between germline ends came to 10 bases. This CDR3 comprises 13 residues. Germline V gene lookup returns CDR1 MNHEY and CDR2 SVGAGI. In DNA, the CDR3 is TGTGCCAGCAAACGGGGGGCCACAGATACGCAGTATTTT. Amino acids: CASKRGATDTQYF.

The gene calls are TRBV6-4 and TRBJ2-7, with 11 bases identical to TRBD2. V was clipped by 2 bases and J by 3 bases; unmatched bases: 15. The CDR3 runs to 19 residues. Germline V gene data show CDR1 as MRHNA and CDR2 as SNTAGT. CDR3 nucleotides: TGTGCCAGCAGTGACGATCCTTTTGGGACTAGCGGAGCTTACTACGAGCAGTACTTC. Encoded protein: CASSDDPFGTSGAYYEQYF.

The chain combines TRBV2 with TRBJ1-5, with D unclear. CDR3 length equals 14 residues. V was trimmed by 5 bases and J by 2 bases, leaving 10 bases between them. Germline V CDR1 and CDR2: SNHLY, FYNNEI. The CDR3 DNA reads TGTGCCAGCAGTCAGAATCTGGGCAATCAGCCCCAGCATTTT. This gives the protein CASSQNLGNQPQHF.

The genes are TRBV6-6 and TRBJ1-6; 9 bases match TRBD1. Germline V lookup: CDR1 MNHNY, CDR2 SVGAGI (reference sequence). This CDR3 is 15 amino acids long. Unmatched junction bases numbered 10, after V lost 7 bases and J lost 9 bases. The DNA of the CDR3 is TGTGCCAGCAACAACCCCCGGACAGGGGCTTCACCCCTCCACTTT. Translation gives CASNNPRTGASPLHF.

V is TRBV7-8 and J is TRBJ1-4; D gene ambiguous. Germline lookup yields CDR1 SGHVS and CDR2 FQNEAQ. This CDR3 comprises 18 residues. V was shortened by 0 bases and J by 8 bases, with 22 bases between the two germline ends. In DNA form, the CDR3 reads TGTGCCAGCAGCTTAGCGCTCCCCGCAGCGACCGTAAAGGAAAAACTGTTTTTT. Translating gives CASSLALPAATVKEKLFF.

A word on this clone: A junction end diverges from the germline sequence, so it may reflect a read error. At the DNA level, this CDR3 is encoded by other sequences in the same sample as well. The rearrangement links TRBV7-2 to TRBJ2-3; TRBD1 agrees at 10 bases. CDR3 size: 14 residues. Germline-derived CDR1 and CDR2 are SGHTA and FQGNSA. The CDR3 DNA sequence: TGCGCCAGCCGGGACAGGGGAGGGACAGATACGCAGTATTTT. Translated: CASRDRGGTDTQYF.

V usage is TRBV2 and J usage is TRBJ2-7; D uncertain. The CDR3 has 11 residues. Trimming took 5 bases from V and 4 from J, leaving 6 bases between them. CDR1 and CDR2 from the germline V gene are SNHLY and FYNNEI. The CDR3 reads CASSLLYEQYF. The DNA of the CDR3 is TGTGCCAGCAGTCTATTATACGAGCAGTACTTC.

The chain has TRBV5-8 and TRBJ2-5; the match to TRBD1 covers 9 bases. V lost 4 bases and J lost 1; bases outside the gene matches: 5. This CDR3 is built from 15 residues. Per germline, CDR1 SGHTS and CDR2 YDEGEE. CDR3 sequence: CASSEGQGGQETQYF. CDR3 bases: TGTGCCAGCAGCGAGGGACAGGGCGGCCAAGAGACCCAGTACTTC.

The gene calls are TRBV9 and TRBJ2-1, with 11 bases fitting TRBD2. There are 15 residues in the CDR3. Germline CDR1 SGDLS, CDR2 YYNGEE. Trimming at V came to 3 bases and at J to 4 bases, leaving 3 bases not matched to a gene. The CDR3 loop is CASSAGTSGYNEQFF. Here the CDR3 DNA reads TGTGCCAGCAGCGCGGGGACTAGCGGTTACAATGAGCAGTTCTTC.

V usage is TRBV28 and J usage is TRBJ2-2; no definite D call. Germline V lookup: CDR1 MDHEN, CDR2 SYDVKM. V gave up 6 bases and J gave up 4 bases, with 6 bases separating them. This CDR3 contains 12 residues. CDR3 sequence reads: CASSPSTGELFF. CDR3 bases: TGTGCCAGCAGCCCCAGCACCGGGGAGCTGTTTTTT.

This chain connects TRBV18 to TRBJ2-3; possibly TRBD1 for D (5 bases). This CDR3 region has 15 residues. With 3 bases removed from V and 6 bases from J, the gap between germline ends came to 16 bases. Germline V lookup: CDR1 KGHSH, CDR2 LQKENI. DNA for the CDR3: TGTGCCAGCTCACCCGACAGTTCCCACGGGGATACGCAGTATTTT. Its translation: CASSPDSSHGDTQYF.

V gene TRBV6-5 combines with J gene TRBJ1-2; D call uncertain. V was clipped by 4 bases and J by 6 bases, with 6 bases between them. Per germline, CDR1 MNHEY and CDR2 SVGAGI. CDR3 length: 11 residues. The chain's CDR3 is CASSSHHGYTF. In DNA form, the CDR3 reads TGTGCCAGCAGTTCCCATCATGGCTACACCTTC.

Of note for this clone: The junction does not match germline at one end; this may be a read error. This CDR3 is also generated by other DNA sequences in the sample. V gene TRBV11-2 combines with J gene TRBJ1-2; 7 bases are shared with TRBD1. In germline, CDR1 is SGHAT, CDR2 FQNNGV. This CDR3 comprises 15 residues. The CDR3 region is CASSGSDRFLYGYTF. CDR3 coding DNA: TGCGCCAGCAGCGGGTCGGACAGGTTTCTTTATGGCTACACCTTC.

The CDR3 DNA is TGTGCCAGCATCGCAGCGGGAGCCAATGAGCAGTTCTTC. Translated, it gives CASIAAGANEQFF. The J gene is TRBJ2-1, the V gene TRBV7-9, with 8 bases aligning to TRBD2. The V and J ends lost 7 bases and 6 bases, in that order; junction bases with no gene match: 5. The CDR3 is 13 amino acids. Germline V lookup: CDR1 SEHNR, CDR2 FQNEAQ (reference sequence).

This chain links TRBV7-8 with TRBJ2-5; D is possibly TRBD1 (5 bases). Germline CDR1 is SGHVS and CDR2 is FQNEAQ. CDR3 length: 15 amino acids. The V end lost 5 bases, the J end lost 7 bases, and 20 bases lay between the germline ends. The CDR3, as DNA: TGTGCCAGCAGCAGCTCAAGTGCAGGGTCGGGGACCCAGTACTTC. Protein sequence: CASSSSSAGSGTQYF.

The DNA for the CDR3 is TGTGCCAGCAGCAAAGGGACAGTCTACAATGAGCAGTTCTTC. It encodes CASSKGTVYNEQFF. The chain has TRBV7-6 and TRBJ2-1; 7 bases map to TRBD1. CDR3 length: 14 residues. Germline V gene data show CDR1 as SGHVS and CDR2 as FNYEAQ. Unmatched junction bases numbered 4, after V lost 5 bases and J lost 3 bases. The full variable domain, completed using reference TRBV7-6 and TRBJ2-1, is GAGVSQSPRYKVTKRGQDVALRCDPISGHVSLYWYRQALGQGPEFLTYFNYEAQQDKSGLPNDRFSAERPEGSISTLTIQRTEQRDSAMYRCASSKGTVYNEQFFGPGTRLTVL.

The V call is TRBV7-8, the J call TRBJ2-5, with TRBD2 matching over 7 bases. Germline lookup yields CDR1 SGHVS and CDR2 FQNEAQ. This CDR3 spans 13 amino acids. After removal of 7 bases from V and 5 bases from J, the junction contained 7 bases not matched to a gene. In DNA form, the CDR3 reads TGTGCCAGCACCCTTCCCGGGGGGGAGACCCAGTACTTC. It yields the protein CASTLPGGETQYF.

V gene TRBV7-6 combines with J gene TRBJ1-2; 10 nucleotides agree with TRBD1. The CDR3 sequence is 13 residues long. Germline V gene lookup returns CDR1 SGHVS and CDR2 FNYEAQ. With 4 bases clipped from V and 7 bases from J, the junction kept 3 bases outside the gene matches. The CDR3 loop is CASSSTGGSGYTF. CDR3 in DNA: TGTGCCAGCAGCTCGACAGGGGGCAGTGGCTACACCTTC.

The J gene is TRBJ1-2, the V gene TRBV6-1; D ambiguous. V was trimmed by 1 base and J by 3 bases, leaving 15 bases between them. The CDR3 covers 16 residues. Germline V gene lookup returns CDR1 MNHNS and CDR2 SASEGT. CDR3 bases: TGTGCCAGCAGTGAAGGGGCTTACTCCCGAGACTATGGCTACACCTTC. It specifies CASSEGAYSRDYGYTF.

CDR3 in amino acids: CSAPSDNEQFF. The CDR3 coding sequence is TGCAGTGCTCCTAGCGACAATGAGCAGTTCTTC. V and J are TRBV20-1 and TRBJ2-1, with D tentatively TRBD2 (6 bases). In germline, CDR1 is DFQATT, CDR2 SNEGSKA (reference sequence). The CDR3 is 11 amino acids. Trimming removed 5 bases at V and 5 bases at J, with 7 bases between.

The chain is built from TRBV30 and TRBJ2-1; 11 bases line up with TRBD1. Germline trimming cut 5 bases from V and 7 bases from J; bases unmatched to any gene: 7. Germline-derived CDR1 and CDR2 are GTSNPN and SVGIG (reference sequence). The CDR3 is made up of 14 amino acids. The CDR3 region has the DNA TGTGCCTGGGCGGGACAGGGGGGGTGGAATGAGCAGTTCTTC. Translated, it gives CAWAGQGGWNEQFF.

The chain couples TRBV19 to TRBJ2-1; 11 positions match TRBD1. Per germline, CDR1 LNHDA and CDR2 SQIVND (reference sequence). V dropped 6 bases and J dropped 5; count of bases not matched to a gene: 3. The CDR3 contains 14 residues. The CDR3 bases are TGTGCCAGTAGCGGGACAGGGGGTCACAATGAGCAGTTCTTC. Translated, it gives CASSGTGGHNEQFF. Full variable domain (missing parts from reference TRBV19 and TRBJ2-1): DGGITQSPKYLFRKEGQNVTLSCEQNLNHDAMYWYRQDPGQGLRLIYYSQIVNDFQKGDIAEGYSVSREKKESFPLTVTSAQKNPTAFYLCASSGTGGHNEQFFGPGTRLTVL.

J is TRBJ2-2 and V is TRBV2; 8 nucleotides line up with TRBD1. Unmatched junction bases numbered 3, after V lost 4 bases and J lost 2 bases. The CDR3 is made up of 15 amino acids. Per the germline V gene, CDR1 is SNHLY and CDR2 is FYNNEI. Here the CDR3 DNA reads TGTGCCAGCAGTGGCCCAGGGGGCAACACCGGGGAGCTGTTTTTT. Amino acids: CASSGPGGNTGELFF.

The chain recombines TRBV27 with TRBJ2-1; D possibly corresponds to TRBD2 (5 bases). CDR3 length: 16 residues. Germline V gives CDR1 MNHEY, CDR2 SMNVEV (reference sequence). Trimming cost V 5 bases and J 5 bases, with 19 bases left between them. In DNA, the CDR3 is TGTGCCAGCAGTCTAGGGTCGGGGAGAGGTAACAATGAGCAGTTCTTC. Translated, it gives CASSLGSGRGNNEQFF.

This chain links TRBV5-5 with TRBJ2-7; the match to TRBD1 covers 7 bases. The CDR3 has 13 amino acids. J was trimmed by 3 bases and V by 4 bases; bases with no gene match: 4. In germline, CDR1 is SGHKS, CDR2 YYEKEE (reference sequence). The CDR3 protein is CASSPGGIYEQYF. Here the CDR3 DNA reads TGTGCCAGCAGCCCAGGGGGTATCTACGAGCAGTACTTC.

This chain links TRBV27 with TRBJ2-1, with TRBD2 matching over 8 bases. V gave up 7 bases and J gave up 0 bases; unmatched junction bases: 2. The CDR3 runs to 14 residues. The V gene's germline CDR1 is MNHEY and CDR2 SMNVEV (reference sequence). CDR3 loop: CASTRGGSYNEQFF. CDR3 nucleotide sequence: TGTGCCAGCACCCGGGGGGGCTCCTACAATGAGCAGTTCTTC.

J is TRBJ2-5 and V is TRBV28; D is perhaps TRBD2 (6 bases). The ends were cut back, 6 bases at V and 6 bases at J, with 17 bases in the middle. Germline CDR1 is MDHEN and CDR2 is SYDVKM. The CDR3 consists of 14 residues. CDR3 coding DNA: TGTGCCAGCAGGTTTAGGAGGGGCGAGAAGACCCAGTACTTC. Amino acid sequence: CASRFRRGEKTQYF. Combining the CDR3 with reference TRBV28 and TRBJ2-5 gives the whole variable domain DVKVTQSSRYLVKRTGEKVFLECVQDMDHENMFWYRQDPGLGLRLIYFSYDVKMKEKGDIPEGYSVSREKKERFSLILESASTNQTSMYLCASRFRRGEKTQYFGPGTRLLVL.